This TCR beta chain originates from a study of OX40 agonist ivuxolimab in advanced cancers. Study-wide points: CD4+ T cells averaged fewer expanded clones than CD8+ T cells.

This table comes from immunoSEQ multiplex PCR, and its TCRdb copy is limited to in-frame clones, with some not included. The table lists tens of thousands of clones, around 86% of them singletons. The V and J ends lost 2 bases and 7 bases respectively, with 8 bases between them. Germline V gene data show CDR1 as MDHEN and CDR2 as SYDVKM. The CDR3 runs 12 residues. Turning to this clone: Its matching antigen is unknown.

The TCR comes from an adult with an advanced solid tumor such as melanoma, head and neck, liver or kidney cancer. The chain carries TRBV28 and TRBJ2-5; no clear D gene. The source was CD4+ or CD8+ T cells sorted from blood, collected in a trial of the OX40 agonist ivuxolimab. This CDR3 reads CASSLIRRTQYF. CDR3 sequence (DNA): TGTGCCAGCAGTTTAATACGCCGGACCCAGTACTTC.